These 17 T cell receptor beta chains were all obtained from the same sample, sequenced in a study of T cells after yellow fever vaccination. TCRdb used MiXCR to reprocess the 5' RACE reads, holding one entry per CDR3 protein. Here the sample spans 80,000 to 100,000 distinct CDR3 sequences, around 5.8% being singletons. The starting material was CD8+ T cells sorted from PBMCs, obtained 10 days after the yellow fever booster vaccination. Every receptor here comes from a man between 18 and 35 years old who received the YFV17D yellow fever vaccine.

This chain uses TRBV19 with TRBJ2-3, with 7 nucleotides matching TRBD2. After removal of 7 bases from V and 0 bases from J, the junction contained 4 bases not matched to a gene. CDR1 is LNHDA and CDR2 is SQIVND in the germline V gene (reference sequence). The CDR3 has 14 amino acids. CDR3: CASNQRGSTDTQYF. The CDR3 DNA follows: TGTGCCAGTAACCAGCGGGGAAGCACAGATACGCAGTATTTT. The complete variable domain, with remaining parts taken from reference TRBV19 and TRBJ2-3, reads DGGITQSPKYLFRKEGQNVTLSCEQNLNHDAMYWYRQDPGQGLRLIYYSQIVNDFQKGDIAEGYSVSREKKESFPLTVTSAQKNPTAFYLCASNQRGSTDTQYFGPGTRLTVL.

This clonotype was counted a few times. The V call is TRBV7-2, the J call TRBJ2-3; D is unresolved. Per the germline V gene, CDR1 is SGHTA and CDR2 is FQGNSA. The ends were cut back, 3 bases at V and 4 bases at J, with 11 bases in the middle. The CDR3 is 14 residues long. DNA for the CDR3: TGTGCCAGCAGCTTTAGACCGACGCCAGATACGCAGTATTTT. Protein product: CASSFRPTPDTQYF.

Many counts were recorded for this clonotype. V gene TRBV6-2 or TRBV6-3 combines with J gene TRBJ2-1; D remains unclear. Germline V gene lookup returns CDR1 MNHEY and CDR2 SVGEGT. The germline V and J ends were trimmed by 4 bases and 7 bases, with 17 bases remaining between them. The CDR3 has 15 amino acids. This CDR3 is CASSSFDLDANEQFF. The CDR3 DNA follows: TGTGCCAGCAGTTCGTTCGACCTTGACGCAAATGAGCAGTTCTTC.

In this sample, this clonotype turned up a few times. The rearrangement uses TRBV3-1 and TRBJ1-4; 7 nucleotides match TRBD1. The V and J ends lost 4 bases and 12 bases, in that order; junction bases with no gene match: 5. The CDR3 has 12 amino acids. Germline CDR1 and CDR2: LGHDT and YNNKEL (reference sequence). CDR3: CASSPTGTELFF. The CDR3 nucleotides read TGTGCCAGCAGCCCTACCGGGACAGAACTGTTTTTT.

V is TRBV6-5 and J is TRBJ2-7; D is tentatively TRBD1 or TRBD2 (5 bases each). The germline V and J ends were trimmed by 5 bases and 5 bases, with 19 bases remaining between them. The germline V gene has CDR1 MNHEY and CDR2 SVGAGI. The CDR3 is 15 residues long. The CDR3 DNA reads TGTGCCAGCAGTCAACGGGACCCTTGGTACGACGAGCAGTACTTC. Translated: CASSQRDPWYDEQYF.

In regard to this clonotype: This may arise from a read error, as a much more abundant clone is one base away. The gene calls are TRBV20-1 and TRBJ2-5, with a weak D call TRBD1 (6 bases). Germline assignment: CDR1 DFQATT and CDR2 SNEGSKA (reference sequence). This CDR3 contains 14 residues. V was clipped by 3 bases and J by 5 bases, with 16 bases between them. The CDR3 DNA is TGCAGTGCTAGGGCAGGGGTATCCAGGGAGACCCAGTACTTC. Translating it yields CSARAGVSRETQYF.

This clonotype has more than one count but fewer than ten. The chain is built from TRBV29-1 and TRBJ1-1, with D unresolved. Looked up from germline, CDR1 is SQVTM and CDR2 is ANQGSEA. This CDR3 has 10 amino acids. V shed 0 bases and J shed 8 bases, with 4 bases lying between them. The DNA for the CDR3 is TGCAGCGTTGAAGATCGGGAAGCTTTCTTT. Translation: CSVEDREAFF. The full variable domain, completed using reference TRBV29-1 and TRBJ1-1, is SAVISQKPSRDICQRGTSLTIQCQVDSQVTMMFWYRQQPGQSLTLIATANQGSEATYESGFVIDKFPISRPNLTFSTLTVSNMSPEDSSIYLCSVEDREAFFGQGTRLTVV.

This clonotype was seen ten or more times. The chain carries TRBV30 and TRBJ2-3; a weak D match, TRBD2 (7 bases). CDR1 and CDR2 (germline): GTSNPN, SVGIG (reference sequence). The CDR3 is 14 residues long. With 2 bases removed from V and 4 bases from J, the gap between germline ends came to 13 bases. CDR3 bases: TGTGCCTGGAGTATCACGGGGGGCGCAGATACGCAGTATTTT. Its translation is CAWSITGGADTQYF.

This clonotype has at least ten counts. The rearrangement joins TRBV6-6 to TRBJ2-7; D ambiguous. CDR1 MNHNY and CDR2 SVGAGI come from the germline V gene (reference sequence). This CDR3 has 13 amino acids. V dropped 4 bases and J dropped 8 bases, with 15 bases sitting between them. CDR3: CASSSGGVPKQYV. DNA of the CDR3: TGTGCCAGCAGTTCAGGTGGTGTCCCGAAGCAGTACGTC.

Ten or more counts support this clonotype. This chain connects TRBV25-1 to TRBJ2-3; 8 positions match TRBD2. J lost 3 bases, V lost 1 base, and 6 bases had no gene match. This CDR3 comprises 16 residues. Germline V lookup: CDR1 MGHDK, CDR2 SYGVNS. CDR3 coding DNA: TGTGCCAGCAGTGAATCACGGCGGGGGGTAACAGATACGCAGTATTTT. Its translation: CASSESRRGVTDTQYF.

This clonotype has a handful of counts. The chain employs TRBV4-1 and TRBJ2-3; 7 positions match TRBD1. From germline, CDR1 is MGHRA and CDR2 YSYEKL. V lost 6 bases to trimming and J lost 0 bases; unmatched junction nucleotides: 12. This CDR3 has 17 residues. This CDR3 is CASRRSGTEYSTDTQYF. DNA of the CDR3: TGCGCCAGCAGGCGATCCGGGACAGAATATAGCACAGATACGCAGTATTTT.

The J gene is TRBJ2-7, the V gene TRBV7-9, with 11 bases that match TRBD2. V was pared by 5 bases and J by 5 bases, with 8 bases of the junction left unmatched. CDR3 length equals 15 residues. The V gene's germline CDR1 is SEHNR and CDR2 FQNEAQ (reference sequence). As DNA, the CDR3 is TGTGCCAGCAGCACCAGACTAGCGGGGATCAACGAGCAGTACTTC. Translating it yields CASSTRLAGINEQYF.

The chain's CDR3 is CASSPGVLSADTQYF. The CDR3 DNA sequence: TGTGCCAGCAGTCCGGGGGTCCTGAGTGCAGATACGCAGTATTTT. The V gene is TRBV6-5, the J gene TRBJ2-3, with a weak D call TRBD2 (6 bases). The V gene lost 5 bases and the J gene lost 4 bases, with 16 bases spanning the gap. The length of the CDR3 is 15 residues. Looked up from germline, CDR1 is MNHEY and CDR2 is SVGAGI.

V gene TRBV7-9 combines with J gene TRBJ1-2; D not resolved. V lost 6 bases, J lost 0 bases, and 8 bases lay in between. CDR1 and CDR2 (germline): SEHNR, FQNEAQ (reference sequence). CDR3 length: 13 residues. The CDR3 DNA reads TGTGCCAGCAGACAATTAGCTAACTATGGCTACACCTTC. Its translation: CASRQLANYGYTF.

This clonotype has a handful of counts. The chain is built from TRBV7-8 and TRBJ1-3; D uncertain. The CDR3 sequence is 15 residues long. Trimming cost V 8 bases and J 0 bases, with 14 bases left between them. Per germline, CDR1 SGHVS and CDR2 FQNEAQ. The CDR3 bases are TGTGCCAGCGCCGCGGGGAGGAGCTCTGGAAACACCATATATTTT. It yields the protein CASAAGRSSGNTIYF.

There are a few counts of this clonotype. CDR3 sequence reads: CASSLGTGFNEQFF. The CDR3 DNA sequence: TGTGCCAGCAGCTTGGGGACAGGGTTTAATGAGCAGTTCTTC. V and J are TRBV11-2 and TRBJ2-1, with 9 bases identical to TRBD1. This CDR3 comprises 14 residues. Germline assignment: CDR1 SGHAT and CDR2 FQNNGV. V shed 3 bases and J 7 bases; nucleotides not matched to a gene: 4.

This clonotype has just a few counts. The rearrangement links TRBV15 to TRBJ2-3; D not certain. The CDR3 sequence is 13 residues long. V was cut by 5 bases and J by 3 bases, with 9 bases left in between. CDR1 and CDR2 from the germline V gene are LNHNV and YYDKDF (reference sequence). CDR3 region: CATSPRLTDTQYF. The CDR3 DNA is TGTGCCACCAGCCCCCGATTGACAGATACGCAGTATTTT. Full variable domain (outside the CDR3, taken from reference TRBV15 and TRBJ2-3): DAMVIQNPRYQVTQFGKPVTLSCSQTLNHNVMYWYQQKSSQAPKLLFHYYDKDFNNEADTPDNFQSRRPNTSFCFLDIRSPGLGDTAMYLCATSPRLTDTQYFGPGTRLTVL.